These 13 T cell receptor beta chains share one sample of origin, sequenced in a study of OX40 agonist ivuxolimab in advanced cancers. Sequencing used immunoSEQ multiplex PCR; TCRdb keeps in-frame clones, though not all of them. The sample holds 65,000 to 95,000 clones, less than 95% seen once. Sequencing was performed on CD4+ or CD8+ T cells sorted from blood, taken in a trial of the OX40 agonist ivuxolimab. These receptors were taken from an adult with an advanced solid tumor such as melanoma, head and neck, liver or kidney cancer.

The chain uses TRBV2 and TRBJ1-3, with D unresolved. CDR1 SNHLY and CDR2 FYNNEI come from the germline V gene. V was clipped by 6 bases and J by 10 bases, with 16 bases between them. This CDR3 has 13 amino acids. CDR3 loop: CASRADGGNTIYF. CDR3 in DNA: TGTGCCAGCAGAGCTGACGGTGGCAATACCATATATTTT.

The CDR3 DNA reads TGTGCCAGCAGTTACCGGGGGCGGCACACTGAAGCTTTCTTT. Translating gives CASSYRGRHTEAFF. V usage is TRBV6-6 and J usage is TRBJ1-1; possible D gene TRBD1, 6 bases. This CDR3 region has 14 residues. CDR1 is MNHNY, CDR2 SVGAGI, per germline (reference sequence). V lost 2 bases and J lost 3, with 10 bases in between.

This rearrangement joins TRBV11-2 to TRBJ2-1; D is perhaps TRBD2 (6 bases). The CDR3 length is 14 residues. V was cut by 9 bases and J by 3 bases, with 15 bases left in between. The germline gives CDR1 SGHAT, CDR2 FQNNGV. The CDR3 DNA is TGTGCCAGTGCGGAGGGACTCGACTACAATGAGCAGTTCTTC. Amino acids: CASAEGLDYNEQFF.

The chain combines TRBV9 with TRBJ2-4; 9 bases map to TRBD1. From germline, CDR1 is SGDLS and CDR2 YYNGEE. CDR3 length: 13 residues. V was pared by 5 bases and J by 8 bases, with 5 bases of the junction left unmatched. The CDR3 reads CASSPRDRDIQYF. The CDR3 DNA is TGTGCCAGCAGTCCCAGGGACAGGGACATTCAGTACTTC.

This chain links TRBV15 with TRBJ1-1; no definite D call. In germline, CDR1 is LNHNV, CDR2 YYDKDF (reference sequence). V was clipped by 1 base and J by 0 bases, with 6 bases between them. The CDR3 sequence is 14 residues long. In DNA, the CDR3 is TGTGCCACCAGCAGAGCGGCGGTGAACACTGAAGCTTTCTTT. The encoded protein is CATSRAAVNTEAFF.

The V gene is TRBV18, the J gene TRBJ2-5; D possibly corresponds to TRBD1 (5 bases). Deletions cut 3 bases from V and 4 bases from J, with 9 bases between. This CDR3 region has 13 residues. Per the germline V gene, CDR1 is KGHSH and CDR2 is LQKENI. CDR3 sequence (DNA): TGTGCCAGCTCACCTGCAGGGTCAGAGACCCAGTACTTC. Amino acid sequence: CASSPAGSETQYF.

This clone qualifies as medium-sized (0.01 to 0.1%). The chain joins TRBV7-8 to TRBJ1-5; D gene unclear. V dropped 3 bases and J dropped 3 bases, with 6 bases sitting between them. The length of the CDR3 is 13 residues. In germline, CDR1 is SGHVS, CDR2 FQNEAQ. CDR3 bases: TGTGCCAGCAGCTTGGCACCCAATCAGCCCCAGCATTTT. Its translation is CASSLAPNQPQHF.

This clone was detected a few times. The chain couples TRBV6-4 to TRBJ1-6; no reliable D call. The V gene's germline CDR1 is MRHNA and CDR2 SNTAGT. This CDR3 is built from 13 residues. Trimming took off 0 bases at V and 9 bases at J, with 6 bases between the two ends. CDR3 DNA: TGTGCCAGCAGTGACTCCGGACGTTCACCCCTCCACTTT. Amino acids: CASSDSGRSPLHF.

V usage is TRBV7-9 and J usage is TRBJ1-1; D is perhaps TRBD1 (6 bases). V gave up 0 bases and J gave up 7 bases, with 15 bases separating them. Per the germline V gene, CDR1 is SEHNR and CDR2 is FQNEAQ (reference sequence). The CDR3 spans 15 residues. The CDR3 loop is CASSLASDSRVEAFF. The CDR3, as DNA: TGTGCCAGCAGCTTAGCTTCGGACAGTCGAGTTGAAGCTTTCTTT.

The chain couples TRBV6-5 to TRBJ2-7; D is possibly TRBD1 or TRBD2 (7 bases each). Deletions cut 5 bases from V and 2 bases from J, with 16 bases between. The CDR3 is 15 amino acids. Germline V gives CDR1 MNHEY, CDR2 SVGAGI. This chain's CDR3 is CASSPRGGGAYEQYF. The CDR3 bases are TGTGCCAGCAGTCCCCGGGGAGGGGGCGCCTACGAGCAGTACTTC.

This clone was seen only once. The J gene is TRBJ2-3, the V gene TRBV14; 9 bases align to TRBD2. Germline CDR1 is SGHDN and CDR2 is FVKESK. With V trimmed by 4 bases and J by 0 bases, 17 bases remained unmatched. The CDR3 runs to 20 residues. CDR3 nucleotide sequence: TGTGCCAGCAGCCCGAGATCTGGCCTAGCGGGGTATTCTAGCACAGATACGCAGTATTTT. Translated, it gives CASSPRSGLAGYSSTDTQYF.

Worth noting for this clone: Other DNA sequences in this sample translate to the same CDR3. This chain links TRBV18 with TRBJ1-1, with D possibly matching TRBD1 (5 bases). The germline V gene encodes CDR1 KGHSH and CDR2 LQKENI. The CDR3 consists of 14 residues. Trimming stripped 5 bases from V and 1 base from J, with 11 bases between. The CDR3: CASSGGPANTEAFF. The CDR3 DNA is TGTGCCAGCTCAGGGGGACCCGCGAACACTGAAGCTTTCTTT.

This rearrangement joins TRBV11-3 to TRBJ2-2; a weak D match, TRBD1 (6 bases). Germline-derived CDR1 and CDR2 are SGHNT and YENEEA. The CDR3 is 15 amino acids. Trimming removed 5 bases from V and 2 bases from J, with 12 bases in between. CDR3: CASSPAGTNTGELFF. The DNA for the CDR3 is TGTGCCAGCAGCCCTGCTGGGACAAACACCGGGGAGCTGTTTTTT.